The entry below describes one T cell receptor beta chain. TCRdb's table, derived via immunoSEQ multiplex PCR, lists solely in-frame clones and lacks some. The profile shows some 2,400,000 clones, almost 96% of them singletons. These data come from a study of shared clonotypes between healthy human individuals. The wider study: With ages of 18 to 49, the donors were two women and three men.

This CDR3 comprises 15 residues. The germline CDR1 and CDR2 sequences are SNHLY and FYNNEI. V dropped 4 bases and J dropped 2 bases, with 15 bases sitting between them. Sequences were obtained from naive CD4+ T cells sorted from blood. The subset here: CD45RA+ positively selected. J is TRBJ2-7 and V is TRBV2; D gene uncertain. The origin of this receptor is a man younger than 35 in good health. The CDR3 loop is CASSVGAFLAYEQYF. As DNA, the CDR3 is TGTGCCAGCAGTGTAGGTGCCTTTCTTGCCTACGAGCAGTACTTC.